What follows are 23 T cell receptor beta chains derived from one specimen sequenced in a study of T cells in narcolepsy listed by TCRdb under 2018. The library was prepared using the immunoSEQ multiplex PCR assay. TCRdb provides this immuneACCESS table in a form limited to in-frame rearrangements. Some clones are lacking; in checked studies, under half of them reflect an unresolved V gene, and why the rest are absent is not known. The sample profile shows about 35,000 clones; 80% of them were found once. 1% to 1.2% of the sample is taken by the ten largest. Sample: memory (CD45RA-) CD4+ T cells from blood. Read against the paper, the sample's cell subset or site label means: memory T cells sorted ex vivo from peripheral blood. These receptors were taken from a human donor in good health.

The chain recombines TRBV5-1 with TRBJ2-5; no clear D gene. The V gene lost 2 bases and the J gene lost 5 bases, with 13 bases spanning the gap. The CDR3 spans 14 residues. The germline gives CDR1 SGHRS, CDR2 YFSETQ. CDR3: CASSLTGSPETQYF. The CDR3 DNA is TGCGCCAGCAGCTTAACCGGGTCCCCGGAGACCCAGTACTTC.

The chain combines TRBV27 with TRBJ2-6; no definite D call. Deletions cut 11 bases from V and 4 bases from J, with 12 bases between. Germline-derived CDR1 and CDR2 are MNHEY and SMNVEV (reference sequence). CDR3 length: 13 residues. The CDR3 nucleotides read TGTGCCCGGCCCCAGGCAGGGGCCAACGTCCTGACTTTC. Residues: CARPQAGANVLTF.

This clone showed up just once. The CDR3 here is CASSQINPLGQGTDTQYF. In DNA, the CDR3 is TGCGCCAGCAGTCAAATCAACCCTTTGGGACAGGGTACAGATACGCAGTATTTT. The chain employs TRBV23-1 and TRBJ2-3; 9 bases agree with TRBD1. TRBV23-1 is flagged as an ORF with uncertain function. This CDR3 has 18 residues. V was pared by 2 bases and J by 3 bases, with 12 bases of the junction left unmatched.

The V call is TRBV7-2, the J call TRBJ1-3; D uncertain. This CDR3 contains 13 residues. The germline V gene encodes CDR1 SGHTA and CDR2 FQGNSA. Trimming cost V 6 bases and J 3 bases, with 9 bases left between them. CDR3 in amino acids: CASSSTIGNTIYF. CDR3 DNA sequence: TGTGCCAGCAGTAGTACAATTGGAAACACCATATATTTT.

In this sample, this clone turned up a few times. The V call is TRBV28, the J call TRBJ1-3; D call uncertain. Germline V gene sequence: CDR1 MDHEN, CDR2 SYDVKM. V gave up 2 bases and J gave up 2 bases, with 10 bases separating them. This CDR3 spans 15 amino acids. CDR3 nucleotides: TGTGCCAGCAGTTTAAGGACTGTACCTGGAAACACCATATATTTT. Translation gives CASSLRTVPGNTIYF.

V gene TRBV9 combines with J gene TRBJ1-6; D is possibly TRBD1 (5 bases). V was trimmed by 4 bases and J by 10 bases, leaving 18 bases between them. From germline, CDR1 is SGDLS and CDR2 YYNGEE. CDR3 size: 15 residues. DNA of the CDR3: TGTGCCAGCAGCACCCGACCGGCTGGGGGATCACCCCTCCACTTT. Translating it yields CASSTRPAGGSPLHF.

V gene TRBV19 combines with J gene TRBJ2-1; D may be TRBD1 or TRBD2 (6 bases each). V was pared by 4 bases and J by 7 bases, with 20 bases between. In germline, CDR1 is LNHDA, CDR2 SQIVND (reference sequence). This CDR3 is built from 16 residues. The DNA for the CDR3 is TGTGCCAGTAGTACCCAGAGTGGGGGGCGAGGTAATGAGCAGTTCTTC. Translating it yields CASSTQSGGRGNEQFF.

The J gene is TRBJ1-6, the V gene TRBV19; D is ambiguous. CDR1 is LNHDA and CDR2 is SQIVND in the germline V gene (reference sequence). The germline V and J ends were trimmed by 5 bases and 3 bases, with 8 bases remaining between them. The CDR3 length is 14 residues. In DNA form, the CDR3 reads TGTGCCAGTAGTTCCAGCCTCTATAATTCACCCCTCCACTTT. It encodes CASSSSLYNSPLHF.

Here the CDR3 reads CASSFRQGIEAFF. The CDR3 DNA follows: TGTGCCAGCAGCTTTCGACAGGGGATTGAAGCTTTCTTT. The V gene is TRBV11-2, the J gene TRBJ1-1; 8 bases align to TRBD1. V trimming: 3 bases; J trimming: 7 bases; junction bases outside the gene matches: 4. The CDR3 contains 13 residues. The V gene's germline CDR1 is SGHAT and CDR2 FQNNGV. The full variable domain, completed using reference TRBV11-2 and TRBJ1-1, is EAGVAQSPRYKIIEKRQSVAFWCNPISGHATLYWYQQILGQGPKLLIQFQNNGVVDDSQLPKDRFSAERLKGVDSTLKIQPAKLEDSAVYLCASSFRQGIEAFFGQGTRLTVV.

V usage is TRBV6-1 and J usage is TRBJ1-1; 8 nucleotides match TRBD1. CDR3 length: 15 residues. With 3 bases clipped from V and 0 bases from J, the junction kept 3 bases outside the gene matches. The germline gives CDR1 MNHNS, CDR2 SASEGT. The CDR3 bases are TGTGCCAGCAGTGACCAGGGGGCGTTGAACACTGAAGCTTTCTTT. It encodes CASSDQGALNTEAFF.

The rearrangement joins TRBV18 to TRBJ2-2, with 7 bases fitting TRBD1. The trim removed 1 base at V and 3 bases at J, leaving 8 bases unmatched. The CDR3 has 17 amino acids. The germline V gene encodes CDR1 KGHSH and CDR2 LQKENI. This CDR3 reads CASSPLPTGMYTGELFF. The CDR3 nucleotides are TGTGCCAGCTCACCACTCCCGACAGGGATGTACACCGGGGAGCTGTTTTTT.

This chain links TRBV5-8 with TRBJ2-1, with 8 bases fitting TRBD2. The CDR3 length is 14 residues. V shed 4 bases, J shed 7 bases, and the junction held 7 bases outside the gene matches. From germline, CDR1 is SGHTS and CDR2 YDEGEE. In nucleotides, the CDR3 is TGTGCCAGCAGCCCCAGCGGGAGAGGGAATGAGCAGTTCTTC. Its translation: CASSPSGRGNEQFF.

The chain links TRBV6-5 to TRBJ2-7; D remains unclear. The V and J ends lost 8 bases and 4 bases respectively, with 12 bases between them. The germline V gene has CDR1 MNHEY and CDR2 SVGAGI. CDR3 length: 12 residues. The CDR3 coding sequence is TGTGCCAGCGAATCCCGGACGTACGAGCAGTACTTC. Its protein product is CASESRTYEQYF.

V and J are TRBV11-2 and TRBJ2-3; TRBD2 agrees at 9 bases. CDR3 size: 15 residues. Trimming removed 3 bases from V and 2 bases from J; junction bases left unmatched: 3. CDR1 is SGHAT, CDR2 FQNNGV, per germline. CDR3 nucleotide sequence: TGTGCCAGCAGCTTCGGACTAGCGCTCACAGATACGCAGTATTTT. This sequence encodes CASSFGLALTDTQYF.

The chain joins TRBV13 to TRBJ2-3; 13 bases line up with TRBD2. CDR3 length equals 18 residues. Germline V gene sequence: CDR1 PRHDT, CDR2 FYEKMQ (reference sequence). V lost 5 bases and J lost 1; bases outside the gene matches: 9. CDR3 sequence: CASSRAGLAGVGTDTQYF. For the CDR3, the DNA is TGTGCCAGCAGCCGAGCCGGACTAGCGGGAGTAGGCACAGATACGCAGTATTTT.

The rearrangement links TRBV9 to TRBJ2-3; D could derive from TRBD1 or TRBD2 (5 bases each). V was trimmed by 0 bases and J by 8 bases, leaving 13 bases between them. This CDR3 spans 14 amino acids. The V gene's germline CDR1 is SGDLS and CDR2 YYNGEE. The CDR3 DNA follows: TGTGCCAGCAGCGTAGGCCAGGGCGCGGGTACGCAGTATTTT. This codes for CASSVGQGAGTQYF.

The chain carries TRBV5-4 and TRBJ1-2; TRBD1 matches at 7 bases. Unmatched junction bases numbered 7, after V lost 3 bases and J lost 2 bases. Germline assignment: CDR1 SGHNT and CDR2 YYREEE (reference sequence). The CDR3 has 15 amino acids. In nucleotides, the CDR3 is TGTGCCAGCAGCTCCATCGACAGGGTGAACTATGGCTACACCTTC. It yields the protein CASSSIDRVNYGYTF.

The chain uses TRBV7-3 and TRBJ2-5; the D is unclear. This CDR3 has 13 amino acids. With 5 bases removed from V and 5 bases from J, the gap between germline ends came to 12 bases. The germline V gene encodes CDR1 SGHTA and CDR2 FQGTGA. Here the CDR3 DNA reads TGTGCCAGCAGCCCCGGGTCGGTCGAGACCCAGTACTTC. Encoded protein: CASSPGSVETQYF. Full variable domain (remainder filled in from reference TRBV7-3 and TRBJ2-5): GAGVSQTPSNKVTEKGKYVELRCDPISGHTALYWYRQSLGQGPEFLIYFQGTGAADDSGLPNDRFFAVRPEGSVSTLKIQRTERGDSAVYLCASSPGSVETQYFGPGTRLLVL.

CDR3 amino acids: CASRRMADTQYF. The CDR3 DNA follows: TGTGCCAGCAGGCGGATGGCAGATACGCAGTATTTT. The chain links TRBV6-1 to TRBJ2-3; D not certain. CDR1 and CDR2 from the germline V gene are MNHNS and SASEGT. Trimming took 6 bases from V and 4 from J, leaving 8 bases between them. This CDR3 has 12 residues.

The CDR3 reads CASSLGAGGYNEQFF. Written as DNA, the CDR3 is TGCGCCAGCAGCTTGGGCGCGGGGGGTTACAATGAGCAGTTCTTC. The chain couples TRBV5-1 to TRBJ2-1; 8 nucleotides agree with TRBD2. Unmatched junction bases numbered 3, after V lost 0 bases and J lost 4 bases. Germline V gene sequence: CDR1 SGHRS, CDR2 YFSETQ. There are 15 residues in the CDR3.

As for this clone: One end of the junction varies from germline; a read error may be responsible. The chain combines TRBV7-6 with TRBJ2-7; perhaps TRBD2 as D (6 bases). The V gene's germline CDR1 is SGHVS and CDR2 FNYEAQ. The CDR3 contains 13 residues. The CDR3 is CASSSLRGAPVSF. In nucleotides, the CDR3 is TGTGCCAGCAGCTCCCTCCGCGGGGCCCCGGTAAGCTTC.

The rearrangement joins TRBV5-1 to TRBJ1-2; D gene ambiguous. Deletions cut 0 bases from V and 9 bases from J, with 12 bases between. CDR1 is SGHRS and CDR2 is YFSETQ in the germline V gene. The CDR3 consists of 13 residues. The chain's CDR3 is CASSLVGTGRYTF. In DNA, the CDR3 is TGCGCCAGCAGCTTGGTGGGTACCGGGCGCTACACCTTC.

Details on this clone: This same CDR3 is encoded by further DNA sequences in the sample. The V and J genes are TRBV2 and TRBJ1-6, with TRBD1 matching 8 bases. Trimming removed 6 bases from V and 7 bases from J; junction bases left unmatched: 8. The CDR3 contains 15 residues. Germline-derived CDR1 and CDR2 are SNHLY and FYNNEI. CDR3 loop: CASRTGGLGNSPLHF. CDR3 in DNA: TGTGCCAGCAGAACAGGGGGGCTGGGGAATTCACCCCTCCACTTT.